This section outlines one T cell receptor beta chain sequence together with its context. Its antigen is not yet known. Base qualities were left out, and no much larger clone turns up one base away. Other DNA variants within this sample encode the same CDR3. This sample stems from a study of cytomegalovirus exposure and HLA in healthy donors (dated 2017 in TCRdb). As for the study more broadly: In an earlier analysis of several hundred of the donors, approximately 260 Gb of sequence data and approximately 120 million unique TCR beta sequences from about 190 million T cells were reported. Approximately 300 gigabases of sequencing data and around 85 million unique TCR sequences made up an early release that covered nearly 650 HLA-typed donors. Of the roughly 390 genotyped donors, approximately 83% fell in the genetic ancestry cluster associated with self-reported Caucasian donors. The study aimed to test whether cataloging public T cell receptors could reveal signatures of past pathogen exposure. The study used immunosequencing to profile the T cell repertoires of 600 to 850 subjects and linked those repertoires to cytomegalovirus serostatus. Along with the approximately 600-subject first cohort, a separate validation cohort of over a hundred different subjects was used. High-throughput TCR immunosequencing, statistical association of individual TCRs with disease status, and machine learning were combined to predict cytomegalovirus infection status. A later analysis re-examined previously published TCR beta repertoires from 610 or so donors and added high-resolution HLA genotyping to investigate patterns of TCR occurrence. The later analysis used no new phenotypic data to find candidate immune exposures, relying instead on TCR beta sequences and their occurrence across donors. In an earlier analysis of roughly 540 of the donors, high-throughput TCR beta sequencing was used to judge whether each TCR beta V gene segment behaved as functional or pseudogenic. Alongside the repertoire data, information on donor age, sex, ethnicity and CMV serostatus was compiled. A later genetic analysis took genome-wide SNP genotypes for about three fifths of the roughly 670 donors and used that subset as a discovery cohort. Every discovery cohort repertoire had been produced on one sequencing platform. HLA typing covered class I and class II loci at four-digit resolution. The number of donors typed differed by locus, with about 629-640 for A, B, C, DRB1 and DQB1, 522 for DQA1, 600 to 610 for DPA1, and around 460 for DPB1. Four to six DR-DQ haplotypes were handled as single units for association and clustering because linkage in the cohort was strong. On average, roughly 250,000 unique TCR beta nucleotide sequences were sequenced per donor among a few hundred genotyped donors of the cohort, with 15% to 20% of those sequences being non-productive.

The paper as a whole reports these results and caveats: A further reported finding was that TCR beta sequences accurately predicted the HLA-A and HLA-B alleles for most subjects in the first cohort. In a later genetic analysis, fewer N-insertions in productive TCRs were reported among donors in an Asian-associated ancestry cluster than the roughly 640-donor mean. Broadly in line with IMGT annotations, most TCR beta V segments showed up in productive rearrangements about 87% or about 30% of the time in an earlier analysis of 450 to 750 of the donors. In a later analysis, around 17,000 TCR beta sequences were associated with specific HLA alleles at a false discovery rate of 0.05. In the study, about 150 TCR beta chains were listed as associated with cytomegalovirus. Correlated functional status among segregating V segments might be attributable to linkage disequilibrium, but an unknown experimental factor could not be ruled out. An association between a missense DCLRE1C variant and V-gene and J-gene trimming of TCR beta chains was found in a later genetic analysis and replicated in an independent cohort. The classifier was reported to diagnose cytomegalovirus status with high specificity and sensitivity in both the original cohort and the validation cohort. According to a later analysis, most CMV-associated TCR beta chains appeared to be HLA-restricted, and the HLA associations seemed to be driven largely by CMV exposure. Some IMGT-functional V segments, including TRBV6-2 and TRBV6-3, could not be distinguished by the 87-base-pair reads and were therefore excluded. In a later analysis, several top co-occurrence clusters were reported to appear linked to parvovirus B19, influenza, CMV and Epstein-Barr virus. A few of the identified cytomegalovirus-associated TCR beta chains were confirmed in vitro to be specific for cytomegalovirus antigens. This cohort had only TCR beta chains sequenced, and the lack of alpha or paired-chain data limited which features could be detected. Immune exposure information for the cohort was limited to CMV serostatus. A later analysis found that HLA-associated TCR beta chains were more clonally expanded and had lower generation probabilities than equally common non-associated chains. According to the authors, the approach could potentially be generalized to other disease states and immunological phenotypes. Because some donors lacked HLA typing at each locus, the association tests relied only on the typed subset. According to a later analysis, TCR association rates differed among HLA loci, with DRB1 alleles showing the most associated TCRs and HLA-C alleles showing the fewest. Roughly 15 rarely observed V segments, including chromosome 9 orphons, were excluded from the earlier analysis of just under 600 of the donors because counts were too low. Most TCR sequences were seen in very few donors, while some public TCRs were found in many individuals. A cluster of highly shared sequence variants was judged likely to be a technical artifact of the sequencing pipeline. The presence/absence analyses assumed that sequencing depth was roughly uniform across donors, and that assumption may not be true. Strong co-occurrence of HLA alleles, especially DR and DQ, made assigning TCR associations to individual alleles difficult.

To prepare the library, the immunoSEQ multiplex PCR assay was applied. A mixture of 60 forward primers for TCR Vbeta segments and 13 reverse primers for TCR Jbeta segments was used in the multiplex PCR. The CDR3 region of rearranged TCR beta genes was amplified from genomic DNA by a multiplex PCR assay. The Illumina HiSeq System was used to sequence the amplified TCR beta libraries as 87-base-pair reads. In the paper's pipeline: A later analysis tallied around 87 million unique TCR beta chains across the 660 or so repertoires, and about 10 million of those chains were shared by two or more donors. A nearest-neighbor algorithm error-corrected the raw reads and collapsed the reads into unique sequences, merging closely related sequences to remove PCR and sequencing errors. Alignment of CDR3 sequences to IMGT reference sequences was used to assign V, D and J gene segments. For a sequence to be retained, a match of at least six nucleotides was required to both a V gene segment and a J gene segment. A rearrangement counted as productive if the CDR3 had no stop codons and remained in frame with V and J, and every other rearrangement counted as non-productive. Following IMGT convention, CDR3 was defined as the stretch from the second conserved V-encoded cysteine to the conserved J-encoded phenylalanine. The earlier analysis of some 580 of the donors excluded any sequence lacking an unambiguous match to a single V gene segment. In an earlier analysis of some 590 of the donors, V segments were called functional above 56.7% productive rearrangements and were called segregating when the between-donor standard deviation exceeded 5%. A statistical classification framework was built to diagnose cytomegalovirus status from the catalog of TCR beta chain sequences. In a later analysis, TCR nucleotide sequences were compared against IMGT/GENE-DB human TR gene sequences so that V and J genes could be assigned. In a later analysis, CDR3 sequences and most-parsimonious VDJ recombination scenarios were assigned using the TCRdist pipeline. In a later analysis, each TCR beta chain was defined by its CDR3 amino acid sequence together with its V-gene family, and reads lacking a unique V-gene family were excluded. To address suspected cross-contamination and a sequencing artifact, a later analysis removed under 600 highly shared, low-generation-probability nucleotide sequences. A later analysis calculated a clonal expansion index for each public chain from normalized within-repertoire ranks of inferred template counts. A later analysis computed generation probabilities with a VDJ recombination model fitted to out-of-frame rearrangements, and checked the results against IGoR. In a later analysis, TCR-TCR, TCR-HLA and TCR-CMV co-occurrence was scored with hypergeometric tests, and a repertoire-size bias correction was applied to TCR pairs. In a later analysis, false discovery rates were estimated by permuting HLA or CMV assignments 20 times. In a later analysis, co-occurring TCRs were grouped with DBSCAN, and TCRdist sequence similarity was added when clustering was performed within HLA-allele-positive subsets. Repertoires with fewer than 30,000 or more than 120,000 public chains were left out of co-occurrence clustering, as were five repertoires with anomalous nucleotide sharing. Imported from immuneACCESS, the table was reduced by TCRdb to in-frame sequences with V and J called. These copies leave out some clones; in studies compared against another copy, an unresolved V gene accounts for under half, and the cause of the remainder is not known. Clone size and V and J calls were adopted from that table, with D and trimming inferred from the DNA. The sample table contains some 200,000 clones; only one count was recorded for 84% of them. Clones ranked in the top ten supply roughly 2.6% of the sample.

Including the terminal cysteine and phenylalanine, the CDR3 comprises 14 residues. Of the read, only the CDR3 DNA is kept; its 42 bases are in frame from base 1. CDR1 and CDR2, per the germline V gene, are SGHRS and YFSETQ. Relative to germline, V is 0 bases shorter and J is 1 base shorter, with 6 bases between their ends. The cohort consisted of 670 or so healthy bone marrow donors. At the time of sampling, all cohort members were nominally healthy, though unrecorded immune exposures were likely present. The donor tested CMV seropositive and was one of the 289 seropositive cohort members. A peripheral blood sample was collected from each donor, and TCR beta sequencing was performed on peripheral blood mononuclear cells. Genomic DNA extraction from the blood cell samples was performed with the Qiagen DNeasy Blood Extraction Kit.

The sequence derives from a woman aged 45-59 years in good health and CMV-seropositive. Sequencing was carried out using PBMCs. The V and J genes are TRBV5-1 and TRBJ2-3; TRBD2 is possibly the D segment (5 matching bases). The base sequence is TGCGCCAGCAGCTTGGGGACTGGCACAGATACGCAGTATTTT. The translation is CASSLGTGTDTQYF.